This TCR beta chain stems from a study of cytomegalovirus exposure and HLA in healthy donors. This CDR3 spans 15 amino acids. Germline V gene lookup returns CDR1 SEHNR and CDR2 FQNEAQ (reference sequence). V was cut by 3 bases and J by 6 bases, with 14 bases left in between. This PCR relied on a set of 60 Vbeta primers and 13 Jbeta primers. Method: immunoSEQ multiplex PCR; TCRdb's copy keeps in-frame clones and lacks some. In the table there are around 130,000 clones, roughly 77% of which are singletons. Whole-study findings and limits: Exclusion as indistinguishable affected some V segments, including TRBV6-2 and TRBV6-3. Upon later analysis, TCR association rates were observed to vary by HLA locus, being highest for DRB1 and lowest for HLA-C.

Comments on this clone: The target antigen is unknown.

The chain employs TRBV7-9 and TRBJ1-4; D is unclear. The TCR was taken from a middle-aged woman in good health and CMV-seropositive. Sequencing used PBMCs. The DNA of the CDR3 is TGTGCCAGCAGCTTGGCTGCGGGGAGGGATGAAAAACTGTTTTTT. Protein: CASSLAAGRDEKLFF. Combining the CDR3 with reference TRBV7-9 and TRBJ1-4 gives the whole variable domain DTGVSQNPRHKITKRGQNVTFRCDPISEHNRLYWYRQTLGQGPEFLTYFQNEAQLEKSRLLSDRFSAERPKGSFSTLEIQRTEQGDSAMYLCASSLAAGRDEKLFFGSGTQLSVL.